This T cell receptor beta chain was recovered during a study of T-cell memory formation after mild COVID-19. Study findings and constraints: Some SARS-CoV-2-responding clones were already detected in memory before infection. Of the contracting clones, CD4+ ones lay mainly in CM and EM, and CD8+ ones in EMRA. Clones that contracted from day 15 to 85 were balanced CD4/CD8, while later expanders leaned CD4+. The SARS-CoV-2 specificity of second-wave clones reaching peak at day 37 remained unverified.

MiXCR was run by TCRdb on the 5' RACE reads, yielding one entry per CDR3 protein. The table lists 400,000 to 450,000 distinct CDR3 sequences, roughly 17% of them singletons. This CDR3 has 14 residues. V gave up 4 bases and J gave up 8 bases, with 17 bases separating them. Germline-derived CDR1 and CDR2 are MNHEY and SVGAGI. As for this clonotype: Its antigen remains unidentified.

The sequencing sample was made of PBMCs or a T cell subset sorted from them (not recorded which). The chain combines TRBV6-5 with TRBJ1-2; the D gene is possibly TRBD1 (5 bases). The receptor's source is a man between 18 and 35 years old who had mild COVID-19 (a few samples of this study predate the infection). Cell type and time point are not known. The CDR3 coding sequence is TGTGCCAGCAGTTTAAACCAGGGAAGGGAAGGCTACACCTTC. This gives the protein CASSLNQGREGYTF.